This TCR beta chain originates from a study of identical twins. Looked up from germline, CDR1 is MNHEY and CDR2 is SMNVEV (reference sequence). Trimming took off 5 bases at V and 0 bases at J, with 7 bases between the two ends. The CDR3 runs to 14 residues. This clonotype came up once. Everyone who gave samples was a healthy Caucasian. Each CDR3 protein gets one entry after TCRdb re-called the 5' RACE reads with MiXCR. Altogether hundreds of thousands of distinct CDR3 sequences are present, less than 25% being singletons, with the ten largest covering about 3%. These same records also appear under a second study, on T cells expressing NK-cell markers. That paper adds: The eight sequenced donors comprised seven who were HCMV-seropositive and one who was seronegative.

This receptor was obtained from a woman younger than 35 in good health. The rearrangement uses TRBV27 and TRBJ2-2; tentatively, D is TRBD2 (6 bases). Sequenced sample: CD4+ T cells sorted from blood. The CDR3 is CASSPSANTGELFF. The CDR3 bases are TGTGCCAGCAGTCCTAGCGCGAACACCGGGGAGCTGTTTTTT.